This TCR beta chain came from a study of blood T cell repertoires in COVID-19. Study-wide background: There were acute and convalescent COVID-19 samples, and they came from the United States, Italy and Spain.

Study processing details: Reference gene primer amplification gave nucleated cell count estimates. Libraries were prepared by immunoSEQ multiplex PCR; TCRdb keeps only in-frame clonotypes and omits some of them. V, J and clone size reflect that table, while D and trimming were determined from the DNA. Found here are under 35,000 clones, 87% of them singletons; the top ten hold 40% to 45%. The sequence came from a human donor in a cohort sampled during active COVID-19. Sequencing input: peripheral blood.

The CDR3 DNA follows: TGTGCCAGCAGCTTGACTAGGCCAGGGGAGACCCAGTACTTC. Its translation is CASSLTRPGETQYF. The chain recombines TRBV11-2 with TRBJ2-5; perhaps TRBD2 as D (6 bases). This CDR3 is 14 amino acids long. Trimming removed 3 bases at V and 5 bases at J, with 13 bases between. CDR1 and CDR2 from the germline V gene are SGHAT and FQNNGV.